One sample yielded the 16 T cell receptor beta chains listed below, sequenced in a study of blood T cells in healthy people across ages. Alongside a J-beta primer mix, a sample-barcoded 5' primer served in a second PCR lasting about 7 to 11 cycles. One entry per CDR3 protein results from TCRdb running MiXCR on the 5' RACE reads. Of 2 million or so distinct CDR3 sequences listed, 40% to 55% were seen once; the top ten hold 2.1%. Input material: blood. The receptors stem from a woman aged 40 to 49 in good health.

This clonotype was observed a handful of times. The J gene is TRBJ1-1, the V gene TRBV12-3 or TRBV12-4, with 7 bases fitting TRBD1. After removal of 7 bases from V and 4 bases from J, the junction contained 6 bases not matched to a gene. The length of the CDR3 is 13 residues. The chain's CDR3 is CASIQQGTTEAFF. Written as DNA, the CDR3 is TGTGCCAGCATCCAACAGGGGACCACTGAAGCTTTCTTT.

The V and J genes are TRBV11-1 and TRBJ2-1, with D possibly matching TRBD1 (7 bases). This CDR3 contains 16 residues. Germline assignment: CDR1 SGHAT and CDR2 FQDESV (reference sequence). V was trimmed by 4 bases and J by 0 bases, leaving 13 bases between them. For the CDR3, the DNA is TGTGCCAGCAGCTCCCGACAGGGACTCTCCTACAATGAGCAGTTCTTC. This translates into CASSSRQGLSYNEQFF.

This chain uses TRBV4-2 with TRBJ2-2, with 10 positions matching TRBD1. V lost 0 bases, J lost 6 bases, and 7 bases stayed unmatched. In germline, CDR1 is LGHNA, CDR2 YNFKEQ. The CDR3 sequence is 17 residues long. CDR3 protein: CASSQEGGTGDPGELFF. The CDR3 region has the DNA TGTGCCAGCAGCCAAGAAGGTGGGACAGGGGACCCCGGGGAGCTGTTTTTT.

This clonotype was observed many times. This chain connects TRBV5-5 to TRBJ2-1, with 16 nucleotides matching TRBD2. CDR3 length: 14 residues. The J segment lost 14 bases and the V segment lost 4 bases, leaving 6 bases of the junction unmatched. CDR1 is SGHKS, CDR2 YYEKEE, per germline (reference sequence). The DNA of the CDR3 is TGTGCCAGCAGCATGGGACTAGCGGGGGGGCCCAAGTTCTTC. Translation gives CASSMGLAGGPKFF. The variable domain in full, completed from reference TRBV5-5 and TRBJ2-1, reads DAGVTQSPTHLIKTRGQQVTLRCSPISGHKSVSWYQQVLGQGPQFIFQYYEKEERGRGNFPDRFSARQFPNYSSELNVNALLLGDSALYLCASSMGLAGGPKFFGPGTRLTVL.

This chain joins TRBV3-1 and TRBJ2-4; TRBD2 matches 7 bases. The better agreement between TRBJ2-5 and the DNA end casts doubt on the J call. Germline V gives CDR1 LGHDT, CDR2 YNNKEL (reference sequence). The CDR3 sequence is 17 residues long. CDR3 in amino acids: CASSQENIRTSQETQYF. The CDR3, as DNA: TGTGCCAGCAGCCAAGAAAACATACGGACTAGCCAAGAGACCCAGTACTTC.

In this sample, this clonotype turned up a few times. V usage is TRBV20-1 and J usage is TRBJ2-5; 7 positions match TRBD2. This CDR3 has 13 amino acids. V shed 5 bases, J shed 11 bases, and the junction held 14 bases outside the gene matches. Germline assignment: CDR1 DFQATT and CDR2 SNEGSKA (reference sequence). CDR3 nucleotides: TGCAGTGCTCGGGGGGTAAACAGCGATGAGCAGTACTTC. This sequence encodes CSARGVNSDEQYF.

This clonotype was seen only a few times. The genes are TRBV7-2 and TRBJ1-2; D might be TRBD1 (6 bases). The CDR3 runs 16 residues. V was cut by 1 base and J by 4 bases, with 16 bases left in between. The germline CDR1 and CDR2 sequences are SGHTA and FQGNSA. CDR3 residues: CASSLGPQGGGYGYTF. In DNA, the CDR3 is TGTGCCAGCAGCTTAGGTCCGCAGGGAGGGGGCTATGGCTACACCTTC.

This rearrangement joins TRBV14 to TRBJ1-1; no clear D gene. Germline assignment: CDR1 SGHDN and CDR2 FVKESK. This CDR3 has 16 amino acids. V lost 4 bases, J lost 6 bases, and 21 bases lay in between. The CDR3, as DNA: TGTGCCAGCAGCCCCATAAAGGGTAAGAGTATCGCTGAAGCTTTCTTT. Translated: CASSPIKGKSIAEAFF.

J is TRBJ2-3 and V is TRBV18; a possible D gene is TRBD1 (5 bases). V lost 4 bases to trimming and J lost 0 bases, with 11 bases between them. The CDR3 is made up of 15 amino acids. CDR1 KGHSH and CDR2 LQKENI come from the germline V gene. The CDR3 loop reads CASSQTVASTDTQYF. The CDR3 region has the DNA TGTGCCAGCTCACAGACAGTAGCTAGCACAGATACGCAGTATTTT. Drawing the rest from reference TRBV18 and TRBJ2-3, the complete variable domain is NAGVMQNPRHLVRRRGQEARLRCSPMKGHSHVYWYRQLPEEGLKFMVYLQKENIIDESGMPKERFSAEFPKEGPSILRIQQVVRGDSAAYFCASSQTVASTDTQYFGPGTRLTVL.

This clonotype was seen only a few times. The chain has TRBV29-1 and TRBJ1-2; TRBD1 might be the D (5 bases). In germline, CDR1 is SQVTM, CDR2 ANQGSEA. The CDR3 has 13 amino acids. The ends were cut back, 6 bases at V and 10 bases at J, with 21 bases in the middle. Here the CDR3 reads CSVVPGLLEYYTF. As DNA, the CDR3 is TGCAGCGTGGTACCGGGACTACTAGAATACTACACCTTC.

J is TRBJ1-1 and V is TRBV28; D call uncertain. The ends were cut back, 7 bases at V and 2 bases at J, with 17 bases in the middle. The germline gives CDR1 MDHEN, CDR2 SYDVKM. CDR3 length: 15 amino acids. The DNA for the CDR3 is TGTGCCAGCAATACTGATTGGCAACTCAACACTGAAGCTTTCTTT. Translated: CASNTDWQLNTEAFF. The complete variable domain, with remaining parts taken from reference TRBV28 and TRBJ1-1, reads DVKVTQSSRYLVKRTGEKVFLECVQDMDHENMFWYRQDPGLGLRLIYFSYDVKMKEKGDIPEGYSVSREKKERFSLILESASTNQTSMYLCASNTDWQLNTEAFFGQGTRLTVV.

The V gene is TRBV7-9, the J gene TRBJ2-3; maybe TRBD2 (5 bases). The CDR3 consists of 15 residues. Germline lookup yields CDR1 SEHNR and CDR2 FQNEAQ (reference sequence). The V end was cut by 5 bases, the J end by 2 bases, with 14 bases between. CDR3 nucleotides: TGTGCCAGCAGCCCACGGACTCGGAACACAGATACGCAGTATTTT. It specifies CASSPRTRNTDTQYF. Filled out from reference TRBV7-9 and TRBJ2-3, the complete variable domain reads DTGVSQNPRHKITKRGQNVTFRCDPISEHNRLYWYRQTLGQGPEFLTYFQNEAQLEKSRLLSDRFSAERPKGSFSTLEIQRTEQGDSAMYLCASSPRTRNTDTQYFGPGTRLTVL.

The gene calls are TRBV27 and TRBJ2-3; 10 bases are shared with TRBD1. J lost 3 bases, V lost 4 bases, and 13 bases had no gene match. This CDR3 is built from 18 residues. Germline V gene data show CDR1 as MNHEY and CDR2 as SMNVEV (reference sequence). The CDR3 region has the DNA TGTGCCAGCAGTTCGCATCGCGGCCCGGGACAGGGGACAGATACGCAGTATTTT. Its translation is CASSSHRGPGQGTDTQYF.

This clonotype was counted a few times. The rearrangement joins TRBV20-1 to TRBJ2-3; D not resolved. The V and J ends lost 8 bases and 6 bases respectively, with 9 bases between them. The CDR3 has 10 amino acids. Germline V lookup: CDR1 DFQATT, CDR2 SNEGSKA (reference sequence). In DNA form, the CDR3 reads TGCAGTTGCCATAGGGATACGCAGTATTTT. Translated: CSCHRDTQYF.

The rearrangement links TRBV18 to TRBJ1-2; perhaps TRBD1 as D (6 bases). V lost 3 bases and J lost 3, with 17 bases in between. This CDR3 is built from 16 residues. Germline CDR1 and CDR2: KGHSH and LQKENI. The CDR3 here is CASSPSRGARYYGYTF. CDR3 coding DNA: TGTGCCAGCTCACCGTCCCGGGGGGCCCGTTACTATGGCTACACCTTC.

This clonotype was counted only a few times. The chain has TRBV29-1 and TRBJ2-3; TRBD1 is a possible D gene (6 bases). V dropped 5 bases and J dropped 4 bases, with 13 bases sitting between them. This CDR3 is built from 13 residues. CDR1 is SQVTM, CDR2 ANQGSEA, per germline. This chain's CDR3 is CSVTGPGADTQYF. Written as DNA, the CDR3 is TGCAGCGTTACTGGACCAGGGGCAGATACGCAGTATTTT.